Each of the 6 T cell receptor beta chains below was sequenced from the same sample in a study of CD8 T cells in ankylosing spondylitis. TCRdb passed the 5' RACE reads through MiXCR, listing each CDR3 protein once. The table lists some 140,000 distinct CDR3 sequences, around 7.9% of them singletons, with around an eighth in the top ten. The source material was blood, either unsorted or a sorted T cell fraction (not recorded which). The origin of the receptors is a female donor with ankylosing spondylitis or in good health (not recorded which).

J is TRBJ2-1 and V is TRBV11-1; 8 bases map to TRBD2. J gave up 5 bases and V 5 bases, and 8 bases lay outside the gene matches. Germline CDR1 is SGHAT and CDR2 is FQDESV (reference sequence). This CDR3 comprises 15 residues. The CDR3 protein is CASSDRLAQNNEQFF. CDR3 DNA: TGTGCCAGCAGCGACCGACTAGCGCAGAACAATGAGCAGTTCTTC.

The sample holds many counts of this clonotype. The chain carries TRBV12-3 or TRBV12-4 and TRBJ1-2; D may be TRBD1 (5 bases). The CDR3 length is 14 residues. Between the trimmed V and J ends, which lost 5 bases and 3 bases, there was a span of 13 bases. CDR3 residues: CASSEDGRDYGYTF. The CDR3 coding sequence is TGTGCCAGCAGTGAGGATGGCAGGGACTATGGCTACACCTTC.

The chain combines TRBV20-1 with TRBJ1-1; no reliable D call. The ends were cut back, 4 bases at V and 0 bases at J, with 15 bases in the middle. The CDR3 loop spans 15 amino acids. Germline V gives CDR1 DFQATT, CDR2 SNEGSKA (reference sequence). The CDR3 region has the DNA TGCAGTGCTACTATTTCGGGAACTATGAACACTGAAGCTTTCTTT. Amino acids: CSATISGTMNTEAFF.

Many counts were recorded for this clonotype. The chain links TRBV12-3 or TRBV12-4 to TRBJ1-4; 7 bases match TRBD1. This CDR3 is built from 15 residues. Trimming removed 7 bases from V and 12 bases from J; junction bases left unmatched: 17. As DNA, the CDR3 is TGTGCCAGCACCCTGGGTCCGGGACAGCGTGGGGAACTGTTTTTT. It translates to CASTLGPGQRGELFF.

In its sample, this clonotype was seen many times. The chain employs TRBV12-3 or TRBV12-4 and TRBJ1-2, with D possibly being TRBD1 (5 bases). The CDR3 sequence is 13 residues long. Trimming took off 5 bases at V and 8 bases at J, with 15 bases between the two ends. The CDR3 region is CASSPREVSGYTF. The CDR3 DNA sequence: TGTGCCAGCAGTCCCAGGGAGGTAAGCGGCTACACCTTC.

This clonotype came up many times. The rearrangement uses TRBV19 and TRBJ2-3; D ambiguous. The CDR3 has 12 residues. Germline-derived CDR1 and CDR2 are LNHDA and SQIVND (reference sequence). V lost 6 bases to trimming and J lost 1 base, with 5 bases between them. The CDR3 loop is CASSHGTDTQYF. The CDR3, as DNA: TGTGCCAGTAGCCACGGCACAGATACGCAGTATTTT.